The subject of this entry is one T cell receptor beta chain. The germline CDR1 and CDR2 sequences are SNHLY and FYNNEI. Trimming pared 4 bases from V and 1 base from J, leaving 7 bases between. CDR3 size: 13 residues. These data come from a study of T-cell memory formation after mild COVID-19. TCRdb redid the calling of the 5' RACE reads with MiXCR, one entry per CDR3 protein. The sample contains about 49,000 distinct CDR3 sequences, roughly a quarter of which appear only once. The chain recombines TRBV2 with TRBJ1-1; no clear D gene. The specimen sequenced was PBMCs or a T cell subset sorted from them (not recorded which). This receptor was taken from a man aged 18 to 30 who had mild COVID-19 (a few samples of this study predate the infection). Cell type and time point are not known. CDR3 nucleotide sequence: TGTGCCAGCAGTGGGTCGGGGAACACTGAAGCTTTCTTT. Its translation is CASSGSGNTEAFF.